Ten or more counts support the clone carrying this T cell receptor beta chain. What it binds is unknown. The CDR3 spans 16 residues. Germline CDR1 and CDR2: MNHNS and SASEGT. Trimming took 5 bases from V and 4 from J; bases not matched to a gene: 11. The entry originates in a study of neurological immune-mediated disorders. Study results and limitations: Private repertoires in all groups were suggested, as expanded clones shared no CDR3 amino acid sequences across subjects.

Synthesis of cDNA used 5'RACE (with 10-nucleotide random UMIs). One entry per CDR3 protein results from TCRdb running MiXCR on the 5' RACE reads. Altogether roughly 45,000 distinct CDR3 sequences are present, approximately 2.8% being singletons, with the ten largest covering less than 15%. This sequence joins TRBV6-1 and TRBJ1-2; TRBD1 aligns across 9 bases. This clonotype originated in a woman in her forties or fifties with multiple sclerosis. Specimen: PBMCs. The CDR3 nucleotides are TGTGCCAGCAGTTCCCGGGACAGGGTTATGGGCTATGGCTACACCTTC. It translates to CASSSRDRVMGYGYTF.